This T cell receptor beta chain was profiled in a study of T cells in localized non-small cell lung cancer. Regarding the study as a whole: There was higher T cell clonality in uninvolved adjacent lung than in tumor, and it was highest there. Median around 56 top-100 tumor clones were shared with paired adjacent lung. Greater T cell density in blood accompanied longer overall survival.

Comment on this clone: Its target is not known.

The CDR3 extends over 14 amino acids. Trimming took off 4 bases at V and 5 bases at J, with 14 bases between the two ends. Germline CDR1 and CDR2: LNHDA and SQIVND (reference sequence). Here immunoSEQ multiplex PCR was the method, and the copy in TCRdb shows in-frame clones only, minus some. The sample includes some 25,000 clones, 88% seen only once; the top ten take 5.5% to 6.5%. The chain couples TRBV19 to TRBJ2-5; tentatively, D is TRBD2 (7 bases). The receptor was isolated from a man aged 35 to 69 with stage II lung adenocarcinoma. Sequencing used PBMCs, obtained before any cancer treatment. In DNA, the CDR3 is TGTGCCAGTAGTAACGGGGGGCCGGTGGAGACCCAGTACTTC. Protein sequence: CASSNGGPVETQYF.